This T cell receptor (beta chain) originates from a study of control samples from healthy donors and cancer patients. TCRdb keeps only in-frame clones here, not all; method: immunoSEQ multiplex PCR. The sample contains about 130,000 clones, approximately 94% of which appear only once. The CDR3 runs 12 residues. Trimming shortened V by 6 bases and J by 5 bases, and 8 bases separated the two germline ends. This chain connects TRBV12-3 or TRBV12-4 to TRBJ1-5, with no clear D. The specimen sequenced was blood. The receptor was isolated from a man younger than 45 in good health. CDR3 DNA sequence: TGTGCCAGCAGCGGGTCCTATCAGCCCCAGCATTTT. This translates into CASSGSYQPQHF.